Each of the 13 T cell receptor beta chains below was sequenced from the same sample in a study of T cells after posttransplantation cyclophosphamide. Measured with immunoSEQ multiplex PCR; TCRdb has only the in-frame clones, and not every one. The sample includes about 39,000 clones, none of them occurring once. Sequences were obtained from PBMCs. The receptors were gathered from a woman aged 45-59 years in good health and a related stem cell transplant donor.

This clone was recorded at least ten times. The chain's CDR3 is CASSLRDFSSYEQYF. The DNA of the CDR3 is TGTGCCAGCAGTCTTAGGGACTTTAGCTCCTACGAGCAGTACTTC. The chain uses TRBV2 and TRBJ2-7; possibly TRBD2 for D (6 bases). CDR3 length equals 15 residues. V gave up 5 bases and J gave up 0 bases, with 14 bases separating them. CDR1 is SNHLY and CDR2 is FYNNEI in the germline V gene.

This clone was detected ten times or more. V usage is TRBV5-4 and J usage is TRBJ2-3; D perhaps matches TRBD2 (7 bases). The CDR3 spans 16 residues. Trimming took 2 bases from V and 6 from J, leaving 19 bases between them. Germline CDR1 and CDR2: SGHNT and YYREEE (reference sequence). The CDR3 sequence: CASSFLGGRGADTQYF. As DNA, the CDR3 is TGTGCCAGCAGCTTTCTTGGGGGCCGGGGGGCGGATACGCAGTATTTT.

This clone occurred many times. This chain joins TRBV5-1 and TRBJ2-4; TRBD2 might be the D (5 bases). V lost 0 bases and J lost 2, with 18 bases in between. This CDR3 region has 18 residues. Per germline, CDR1 SGHRS and CDR2 YFSETQ. The CDR3 is CASSLVDTGVGSKNIQYF. The CDR3 DNA sequence: TGCGCCAGCAGCTTGGTGGATACCGGGGTAGGGTCCAAAAACATTCAGTACTTC.

This clone was detected ten times or more. The rearrangement uses TRBV29-1 and TRBJ2-3; 8 bases are shared with TRBD1. The CDR3 spans 16 residues. Germline CDR1 SQVTM, CDR2 ANQGSEA. V was pared by 1 base and J by 2 bases, with 8 bases of the junction left unmatched. This CDR3 reads CSVEGVLRGPTDTQYF. The CDR3, as DNA: TGCAGCGTTGAAGGGGTACTCAGGGGGCCCACAGATACGCAGTATTTT.

This clone has at least ten counts. The V and J genes are TRBV5-6 and TRBJ2-3; 8 bases map to TRBD2. This CDR3 region has 16 residues. J was trimmed by 2 bases and V by 1 base; bases with no gene match: 6. Germline CDR1 is SGHDT and CDR2 is YYEEEE. This CDR3 is CASSLRTSSLTDTQYF. Here the CDR3 DNA reads TGTGCCAGCAGCTTGAGGACTAGCTCCCTCACAGATACGCAGTATTTT.

This clone was seen at least ten times. V is TRBV18 and J is TRBJ1-6, with 7 bases identical to TRBD1. Trimming at V came to 5 bases and at J to 8 bases, leaving 9 bases not matched to a gene. The CDR3 spans 15 residues. Germline CDR1 is KGHSH and CDR2 is LQKENI. CDR3 in DNA: TGTGCCAGCTCATACTCAGGGGGATCTGATTCACCCCTCCACTTT. It codes for CASSYSGGSDSPLHF.

This clone was counted ten times or more. J is TRBJ1-4 and V is TRBV7-9; tentative D call: TRBD1 (5 bases). The CDR3 extends over 11 amino acids. Trimming cost V 7 bases and J 10 bases, with 10 bases left between them. CDR1 is SEHNR, CDR2 FQNEAQ, per germline (reference sequence). The CDR3 spells CASTREGKLFF. In DNA, the CDR3 is TGTGCCAGCACCAGGGAGGGAAAACTGTTTTTT.

The sample holds many counts of this clone. The chain carries TRBV6-1 and TRBJ1-2; 10 bases agree with TRBD1. Looked up from germline, CDR1 is MNHNS and CDR2 is SASEGT. Unmatched junction bases numbered 6, after V lost 6 bases and J lost 5 bases. This CDR3 contains 14 residues. The DNA of the CDR3 is TGTGCCAGCAGCGCCGGGACAGGGGTATATGGCTACACCTTC. This sequence encodes CASSAGTGVYGYTF.

This clone came up many times. The chain couples TRBV21-1 to TRBJ1-1. TRBV21-1 is described as a pseudogene. This CDR3 comprises 13 residues. The CDR3 loop reads CASMGLGVSEAFF. The CDR3, as DNA: TGTGCCAGCATGGGACTCGGGGTCTCTGAAGCTTTCTTT.

This clone was seen ten or more times. The chain combines TRBV5-4 with TRBJ2-7, with 8 nucleotides matching TRBD1. This CDR3 has 17 amino acids. V trimming: 0 bases; J trimming: 7 bases; junction bases outside the gene matches: 15. CDR1 is SGHNT and CDR2 is YYREEE in the germline V gene (reference sequence). The CDR3 protein is CASSLGLQSGQGGEQYF. The CDR3 nucleotides read TGTGCCAGCAGCTTGGGGCTCCAGAGCGGACAGGGCGGAGAGCAGTACTTC.

This clone was counted a few times. The rearrangement joins TRBV14 to TRBJ2-3; 8 bases line up with TRBD2. With V trimmed by 4 bases and J by 4 bases, 13 bases remained unmatched. The CDR3 loop spans 17 amino acids. CDR1 and CDR2 from the germline V gene are SGHDN and FVKESK. The CDR3 protein is CASSLTPGGPNPDTQYF. CDR3 in DNA: TGTGCCAGCAGCCTCACTCCGGGGGGGCCAAACCCAGATACGCAGTATTTT. Looking up the rest from reference TRBV14 and TRBJ2-3 gives the full variable domain: EAGVTQFPSHSVIEKGQTVTLRCDPISGHDNLYWYRRVMGKEIKFLLHFVKESKQDESGMPNNRFLAERTGGTYSTLKVQPAELEDSGVYFCASSLTPGGPNPDTQYFGPGTRLTVL.

This clone was counted ten times or more. This chain joins TRBV13 and TRBJ1-3; a possible D gene is TRBD1 (6 bases). CDR3 size: 14 residues. With 5 bases removed from V and 1 base from J, the gap between germline ends came to 9 bases. Germline CDR1 reads PRHDT; CDR2 reads FYEKMQ (reference sequence). CDR3 nucleotide sequence: TGTGCCAGCAGCAGAACAGGGTCTGGAAACACCATATATTTT. Translating it yields CASSRTGSGNTIYF.

This clone occurred many times. The rearrangement links TRBV7-2 to TRBJ1-2; no firm D call. Trimming took off 5 bases at V and 6 bases at J, with 16 bases between the two ends. The germline CDR1 and CDR2 sequences are SGHTA and FQGNSA. CDR3 length equals 14 residues. The CDR3: CASSPVNSGHGYTF. The DNA for the CDR3 is TGTGCCAGCAGCCCCGTAAACAGTGGCCATGGCTACACCTTC.